Sequencing of this T cell receptor beta chain was carried out in a study of shared clonotypes between healthy human individuals. Notes on this clone: Its antigen remains unknown.

CD4+ cells underwent separation, giving CD45RA+ naive and CD45RA-negative memory subsets. Overall study findings and caveats: A limitation of the genetic and exposure-history diversity represented arose from few donors.

The assay was carried out at the deep level. Sorted-subset replicate PCR reactions contained roughly 210 ng DNA, corresponding to 29,000 or so T cell genomes. Profiled with immunoSEQ multiplex PCR; TCRdb holds only in-frame clones, not every one. The data hold millions of clones, with 85% to 95% observed a single time. Losses at the gene ends were 1 base for V and 1 base for J; bases not matched to a gene: 7. Germline CDR1 and CDR2: SEHNR and FQNEAQ (reference sequence). CDR3 length: 17 residues. The specimen sequenced was naive CD4+ T cells sorted from blood. Sample subset: CD45RA+ positively selected. The source of this sequence is a young man in good health. The rearrangement uses TRBV7-9 and TRBJ2-3; the match to TRBD2 covers 8 bases. The CDR3 spells CASSLGESGRGTDTQYF. CDR3 nucleotides: TGTGCCAGCAGCTTAGGAGAAAGCGGGAGAGGCACAGATACGCAGTATTTT.